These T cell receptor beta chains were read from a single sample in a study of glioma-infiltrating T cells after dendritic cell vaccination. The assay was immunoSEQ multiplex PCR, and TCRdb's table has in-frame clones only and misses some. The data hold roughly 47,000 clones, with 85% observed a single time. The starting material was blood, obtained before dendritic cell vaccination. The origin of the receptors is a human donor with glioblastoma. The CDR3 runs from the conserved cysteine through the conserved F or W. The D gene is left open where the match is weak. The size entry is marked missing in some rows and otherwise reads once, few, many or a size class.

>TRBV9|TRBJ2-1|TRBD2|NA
TGTGCCAGCAGCGTAGCTGATAGCGGGCTTTACAATGAGCAGTTCTTC
CASSVADSGLYNEQFF
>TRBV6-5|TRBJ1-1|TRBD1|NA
TGTGCCAGCAGTTTCGGACAGGTAAACACTGAAGCTTTCTTT
CASSFGQVNTEAFF
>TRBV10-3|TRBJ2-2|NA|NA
TGTGCCATCAGAACCGGGGAACCCACCGGGGAGCTGTTTTTT
CAIRTGEPTGELFF
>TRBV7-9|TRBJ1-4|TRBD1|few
TGTGCCAGCAGTTCGGACAGGGTCGGGGAAAAACTGTTTTTT
CASSSDRVGEKLFF
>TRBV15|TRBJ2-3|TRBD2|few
TGTGCCACCAGCAGCGGGGGGGGAGCGGATACGCAGTATTTT
CATSSGGGADTQYF
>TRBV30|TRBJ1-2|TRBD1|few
TGTGCCTGGAGTGTACTGGACAGGGGGCTCTATGGCTACACCTTC
CAWSVLDRGLYGYTF
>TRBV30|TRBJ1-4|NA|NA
TGTGCCTGGAGTAGAACTACGACTAATGAAAAACTGTTTTTT
CAWSRTTTNEKLFF
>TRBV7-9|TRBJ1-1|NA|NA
TGTGCCAGCAGCTACCGGGATGACACTGAAGCTTTCTTT
CASSYRDDTEAFF
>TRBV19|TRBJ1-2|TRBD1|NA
TGTGCCAGTAGTATCCCTTCCCCGGACAGGTTGGGCTACACCTTC
CASSIPSPDRLGYTF
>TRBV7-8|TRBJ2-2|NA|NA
TGTGCCAGCAGCCAGGGACTTCGTTTCTTGGGTACCGGGGAGCTGTTTTTT
CASSQGLRFLGTGELFF
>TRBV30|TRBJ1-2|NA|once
TGTGCCTGGAGTGCCGCCGGGGGCTATGGCTACACCTTC
CAWSAAGGYGYTF
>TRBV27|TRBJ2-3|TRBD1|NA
TGTGCCAGCAGTTTTTGGCGGACAGGGGGCGCTAAGAGGGATACGCAGTATTTT
CASSFWRTGGAKRDTQYF
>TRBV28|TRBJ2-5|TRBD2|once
TGTGCCAGCAGCCACTCGAGCGGGAGGAGTGAGACCCAGTACTTC
CASSHSSGRSETQYF
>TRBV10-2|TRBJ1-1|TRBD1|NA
TGCGCCAGCAGCAGGATGGGGACAGGGAGTGTTAGCACTGAAGCTTTCTTT
CASSRMGTGSVSTEAFF
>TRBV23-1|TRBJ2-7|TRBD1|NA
TGCGCCAGCAGTCCCCGGACAGGGGACTACGAGCAGTACTTC
CASSPRTGDYEQYF
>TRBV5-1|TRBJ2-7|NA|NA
TGCGCCAGCAGCCAGACCGGGATGGCCCCCTACGAGCAGTACTTC
CASSQTGMAPYEQYF
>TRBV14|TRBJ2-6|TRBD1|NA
TGTGCCAGCAGCCCCGGGACAGCAGGGGCCAACGTCCTGACTTTC
CASSPGTAGANVLTF